This T cell receptor (beta chain) was recorded in a study of T cell responses to AZD1222 COVID-19 vaccine. Turning to the study itself: Second-dose intervals near 4 or 12 weeks were combined. General observations from the study: The CD4 TCRs associated with vaccination extended across spike and predominated at 160-218 and 743-854. Reports indicate that nearly half of spike-specific TCRs are directed at unmutated variant regions.

Sequencing was performed with immunoSEQ multiplex PCR; in TCRdb, only in-frame clones are kept and a portion is missing. The repertoire holds 85,000 to 130,000 clones, with approximately 91% as singletons. Trimming cost V 4 bases and J 8 bases, with 11 bases left between them. This CDR3 has 12 amino acids. Germline CDR1 and CDR2: MGHDK and SYGVNS. For this clone: Its antigen is still unknown.

This sequence was found in an adult in good health. The input for sequencing was peripheral blood, taken on day 0 of AZD1222 vaccination. This sequence joins TRBV25-1 and TRBJ1-1; D might be TRBD1 (6 bases). The CDR3 here is CASSGGTLEAFF. CDR3 coding DNA: TGTGCCAGCAGTGGGGGGACACTCGAAGCTTTCTTT.